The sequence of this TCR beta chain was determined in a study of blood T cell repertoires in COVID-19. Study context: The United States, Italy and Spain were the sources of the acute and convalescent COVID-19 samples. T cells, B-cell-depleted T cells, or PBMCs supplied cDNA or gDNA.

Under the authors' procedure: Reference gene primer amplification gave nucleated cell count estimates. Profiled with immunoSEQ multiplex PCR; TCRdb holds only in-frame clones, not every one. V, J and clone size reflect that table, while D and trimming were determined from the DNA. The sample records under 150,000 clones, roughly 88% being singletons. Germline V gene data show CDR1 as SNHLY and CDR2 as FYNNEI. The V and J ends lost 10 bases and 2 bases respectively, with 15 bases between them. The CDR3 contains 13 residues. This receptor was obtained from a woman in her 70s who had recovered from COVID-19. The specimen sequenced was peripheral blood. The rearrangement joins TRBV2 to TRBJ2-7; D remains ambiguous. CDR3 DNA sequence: TGTGCCACAATTGGGCCGATCCCCTACGAGCAGTACTTC. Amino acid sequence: CATIGPIPYEQYF.